Presented here are 11 T cell receptor beta chains from one specimen sequenced in a study of T cell responses to AZD1222 COVID-19 vaccine. The assay was immunoSEQ multiplex PCR, and TCRdb's table has in-frame clones only and misses some. The sample lists 160,000 or so clones, approximately 94% seen once, with roughly 5.5% in the top ten. Sequences were derived from peripheral blood, sampled 28 days after the second AZD1222 dose. The receptors originated from an adult who received the AZD1222 COVID-19 vaccine.

The chain combines TRBV6-1 with TRBJ1-4; 9 positions match TRBD1. This CDR3 contains 15 residues. The germline V gene has CDR1 MNHNS and CDR2 SASEGT. V shed 2 bases, J shed 7 bases, and the junction held 5 bases outside the gene matches. CDR3 in amino acids: CASSERGQGGEKLFF. CDR3 coding DNA: TGTGCCAGCAGTGAAAGGGGACAGGGAGGTGAAAAACTGTTTTTT.

The chain is built from TRBV24-1 and TRBJ2-2, with TRBD1 matching 10 bases. CDR3 size: 15 residues. Per germline, CDR1 KGHDR and CDR2 SFDVKD. V was clipped by 2 bases and J by 8 bases; unmatched bases: 4. The CDR3 coding sequence is TGTGCCACCAGTGATTCCGGGACAGGGGTGGGGGAGCTGTTTTTT. It is translated as CATSDSGTGVGELFF.

The J gene is TRBJ2-3, the V gene TRBV13; 8 bases match TRBD1. Per germline, CDR1 PRHDT and CDR2 FYEKMQ (reference sequence). The CDR3 contains 15 residues. Losses at the gene ends were 5 bases for V and 9 bases for J; bases not matched to a gene: 13. The CDR3 spells CASSPDRGGEPTQYF. Here the CDR3 DNA reads TGTGCCAGCAGCCCCGACAGGGGCGGGGAGCCAACGCAGTATTTT.

The gene calls are TRBV18 and TRBJ2-2; D not certain. The V end was cut by 3 bases, the J end by 3 bases, with 2 bases between. CDR1 is KGHSH, CDR2 LQKENI, per germline. This CDR3 has 12 amino acids. The CDR3 DNA sequence: TGTGCCAGCTCACCTGACACCGGGGAGCTGTTTTTT. It translates to CASSPDTGELFF.

This chain joins TRBV20-1 and TRBJ2-1; TRBD2 matches at 8 bases. The CDR3 runs to 17 residues. The V and J ends lost 3 bases and 3 bases, in that order; junction bases with no gene match: 13. CDR1 DFQATT and CDR2 SNEGSKA come from the germline V gene (reference sequence). The CDR3, as DNA: TGCAGTGCTAGTAGGGGACTAGGACTATCCTACTACAATGAGCAGTTCTTC. It encodes CSASRGLGLSYYNEQFF.

The rearrangement joins TRBV19 to TRBJ1-3, with 7 bases lining up with TRBD1. V shed 6 bases and J 3 bases; nucleotides not matched to a gene: 8. CDR3 length: 15 amino acids. The germline CDR1 and CDR2 sequences are LNHDA and SQIVND (reference sequence). CDR3 DNA sequence: TGTGCCAGTAGGACGACAGGGTTAGTTGGAAACACCATATATTTT. It codes for CASRTTGLVGNTIYF.

The CDR3 DNA reads as TGTGCCACCAGAAAGACTAGCGGGAGTGATACGCAGTATTTT. Translating it yields CATRKTSGSDTQYF. This chain joins TRBV24-1 and TRBJ2-3; 12 bases map to TRBD2. Germline values: CDR1 KGHDR, CDR2 SFDVKD. Germline trimming cut 7 bases from V and 6 bases from J; bases unmatched to any gene: 4. The CDR3 totals 14 residues.

The chain uses TRBV28 and TRBJ1-2; 8 positions match TRBD1. Trimming cost V 5 bases and J 2 bases; bases outside gene matches: 7. The CDR3 has 15 amino acids. CDR1 is MDHEN, CDR2 SYDVKM, per germline. The CDR3 protein is CASSPPAGGNYGYTF. CDR3 DNA: TGTGCCAGCAGTCCTCCAGCAGGGGGCAACTATGGCTACACCTTC.

The chain is built from TRBV4-1 and TRBJ1-4, with 9 bases identical to TRBD1. Trimming cost V 3 bases and J 3 bases; bases outside gene matches: 5. The CDR3 totals 16 residues. Germline V gives CDR1 MGHRA, CDR2 YSYEKL. The CDR3 nucleotides are TGCGCCAGCAGCCAGCGACAGGGGGTGGCTAATGAAAAACTGTTTTTT. This encodes CASSQRQGVANEKLFF.

The chain links TRBV5-6 to TRBJ2-2; maybe TRBD2 (5 bases). The CDR3 loop spans 12 amino acids. Trimming took off 1 base at V and 8 bases at J, with 6 bases between the two ends. CDR1 is SGHDT and CDR2 is YYEEEE in the germline V gene. CDR3 amino acids: CASSLSGGELFF. The CDR3 nucleotides read TGTGCCAGCAGCTTGTCGGGAGGGGAGCTGTTTTTT.

The chain carries TRBV6-6 and TRBJ2-1; 7 nucleotides line up with TRBD1. V was pared by 7 bases and J by 7 bases, with 16 bases of the junction left unmatched. Germline CDR1 is MNHNY and CDR2 is SVGAGI (reference sequence). CDR3 length: 16 amino acids. The CDR3 bases are TGTGCCAGCAATCCAAAGACAGGGAGAACTTTTAATGAGCAGTTCTTC. This codes for CASNPKTGRTFNEQFF.